This note documents a single T cell receptor (beta chain) sequence. The sample comes from a study of blood T cell repertoires in COVID-19. Trimming took off 4 bases at V and 1 base at J, with 20 bases between the two ends. The CDR3 loop spans 17 amino acids. The germline V gene has CDR1 SGHDT and CDR2 YYEEEE. The assay was immunoSEQ multiplex PCR, and TCRdb's table has in-frame clones only and misses some. The sample carries almost 200,000 clones, roughly 80% recorded once. The V gene is TRBV5-6, the J gene TRBJ1-1, with a weak D call TRBD1 (6 bases). The TCR comes from a man in his 60s with COVID-19, enrolled during active disease. Sequencing was carried out using peripheral blood. CDR3 in amino acids: CASSPGFRDTKNTEAFF. Written as DNA, the CDR3 is TGTGCCAGCAGCCCCGGGTTTCGGGACACAAAGAACACTGAAGCTTTCTTT.